This T cell receptor (beta chain) was sequenced for a study of shared clonotypes between healthy human individuals. Germline CDR1 and CDR2: SEHNR and FQNEAQ (reference sequence). The CDR3 runs 13 residues. Profiled with immunoSEQ multiplex PCR; TCRdb holds only in-frame clones, not every one. The data hold roughly 2.1 million clones, with 93% observed a single time. Naive CD8 cells lacked CD45RO and underwent positive selection for CCR7, leaving out terminally differentiated effector memory CD45RA+ cells. With regard to this clone: Relative to the germline gene, one junction end is altered; a read error may explain this.

The sequence was obtained from a man aged 18 to 30 in good health. Some clones in this sample may be carry-over from other donors' samples. The V gene is TRBV7-9, the J gene TRBJ2-2, with a possible D match to TRBD1 (5 bases). Sequences were obtained from naive CD8+ T cells from PBMCs. The DNA for the CDR3 is TGTGCTAGCAGGGATCATAACACCGGGGAGCTGTTTTTT. The encoded protein is CASRDHNTGELFF.